This is a list of T cell receptor beta chains from one sample in a study of cytomegalovirus exposure and HLA in healthy donors. Using immunoSEQ multiplex PCR, the repertoire was profiled, and TCRdb retains in-frame clones only, with some absent. The sample shows approximately 90,000 clones, more than 70% of them seen only once. What was sequenced was PBMCs. These receptors all come from a man under 40 in good health and CMV-seronegative. The CDR3 runs from the conserved cysteine through the conserved F or W. Each record gives: D gene, clone size, V gene, J gene, CDR3 protein, CDR3 DNA. D genes are given only for firm matches. Rows may omit the clone size; those that give it use once, few, many or a size class.

D gene: -
clone size: -
V gene: TRBV29-1
J gene: TRBJ2-5
CDR3 protein: CSAPGGDAIETQYF
CDR3 DNA: TGCAGCGCCCCAGGAGGGGACGCGATTGAGACCCAGTACTTC

D gene: -
clone size: -
V gene: TRBV7-9
J gene: TRBJ2-4
CDR3 protein: CASSSTDAKNIQYF
CDR3 DNA: TGTGCCAGCAGCTCGACAGATGCCAAAAACATTCAGTACTTC

D gene: -
clone size: -
V gene: TRBV11-3
J gene: TRBJ1-5
CDR3 protein: CASSLCPFGQPQHF
CDR3 DNA: TGTGCCAGCAGCTTATGTCCATTCGGTCAGCCCCAGCATTTT

D gene: TRBD1
clone size: -
V gene: TRBV19
J gene: TRBJ1-2
CDR3 protein: CASTRTGNYGYTF
CDR3 DNA: TGTGCCAGTACAAGGACAGGGAACTATGGCTACACCTTC

D gene: -
clone size: -
V gene: TRBV6-5
J gene: TRBJ1-1
CDR3 protein: CASSYSTTGRTEAFF
CDR3 DNA: TGTGCCAGCAGTTACTCGACAACAGGGCGGACTGAAGCTTTCTTT

D gene: TRBD1
clone size: -
V gene: TRBV5-1
J gene: TRBJ2-3
CDR3 protein: CASSLPTGARGFTDTQYF
CDR3 DNA: TGCGCCAGCAGCTTGCCGACAGGGGCGAGGGGGTTCACAGATACGCAGTATTTT

D gene: TRBD2
clone size: -
V gene: TRBV4-1
J gene: TRBJ2-3
CDR3 protein: CASSQAQGLAGGEWQYF
CDR3 DNA: TGCGCCAGCAGCCAAGCGCAGGGGCTAGCGGGAGGAGAATGGCAGTATTTT

D gene: TRBD2
clone size: -
V gene: TRBV5-6
J gene: TRBJ2-5
CDR3 protein: CASRLAGVETQYF
CDR3 DNA: TGTGCCAGCAGGTTAGCGGGGGTAGAGACCCAGTACTTC

D gene: -
clone size: once
V gene: TRBV7-6
J gene: TRBJ2-3
CDR3 protein: CASSLGPLDWRSTDTQYF
CDR3 DNA: TGTGCCAGCAGCTTAGGTCCACTAGACTGGAGGTCCACAGATACGCAGTATTTT

D gene: TRBD1
clone size: -
V gene: TRBV5-1
J gene: TRBJ1-2
CDR3 protein: CASSSRGDYLNYGYTF
CDR3 DNA: TGCGCCAGCAGCTCCAGGGGGGATTACCTAAACTATGGCTACACCTTC

D gene: TRBD1
clone size: -
V gene: TRBV5-1
J gene: TRBJ2-5
CDR3 protein: CASSGGQGGETQYF
CDR3 DNA: TGCGCCAGCAGCGGGGGACAGGGCGGAGAGACCCAGTACTTC

D gene: -
clone size: -
V gene: TRBV5-4
J gene: TRBJ2-1
CDR3 protein: CASSLGQGIGSYNEQFF
CDR3 DNA: TGTGCCAGCAGCTTGGGGCAGGGTATCGGCTCCTACAATGAGCAGTTCTTC

D gene: TRBD1
clone size: -
V gene: TRBV5-3
J gene: TRBJ1-5
CDR3 protein: CARSLQARTGSFWLQHF
CDR3 DNA: TGTGCCAGAAGCCTCCAAGCCCGGACAGGGAGTTTTTGGCTCCAGCATTTT

D gene: TRBD2
clone size: -
V gene: TRBV5-1
J gene: TRBJ2-1
CDR3 protein: CASGPGTSGDNEQFF
CDR3 DNA: TGCGCCAGCGGGCCCGGGACTAGCGGCGACAATGAGCAGTTCTTC

D gene: TRBD1
clone size: -
V gene: TRBV5-1
J gene: TRBJ2-1
CDR3 protein: CASSFRDRGSYNEQFF
CDR3 DNA: TGCGCCAGCAGCTTCCGGGACAGGGGGTCCTACAATGAGCAGTTCTTC

D gene: -
clone size: -
V gene: TRBV4-2
J gene: TRBJ2-7
CDR3 protein: CASSQDLGGAAYEQYF
CDR3 DNA: TGTGCCAGCAGCCAAGATCTGGGGGGGGCGGCCTACGAGCAGTACTTC

D gene: TRBD1
clone size: -
V gene: TRBV2
J gene: TRBJ1-4
CDR3 protein: CASRRTGVFSNEKLFF
CDR3 DNA: TGTGCCAGCAGGAGGACAGGGGTGTTTTCTAATGAAAAACTGTTTTTT

D gene: TRBD1
clone size: -
V gene: TRBV5-1
J gene: TRBJ2-2
CDR3 protein: CASSLAPTGDTGELFF
CDR3 DNA: TGCGCCAGCAGCTTGGCCCCGACAGGGGACACCGGGGAGCTGTTTTTT

D gene: TRBD1
clone size: -
V gene: TRBV25-1
J gene: TRBJ1-1
CDR3 protein: CASSGGQVRGAEAFF
CDR3 DNA: TGTGCCAGCAGTGGGGGACAGGTTCGCGGCGCTGAAGCTTTCTTT

D gene: TRBD2
clone size: -
V gene: TRBV4-3
J gene: TRBJ2-7
CDR3 protein: CASSQDATGGAYEQYF
CDR3 DNA: TGCGCCAGCAGCCAAGATGCGACGGGGGGGGCCTACGAGCAGTACTTC

D gene: -
clone size: -
V gene: TRBV7-2
J gene: TRBJ1-1
CDR3 protein: CASSRPEGVGTEAFF
CDR3 DNA: TGTGCCAGCAGCCGACCCGAAGGGGTGGGCACTGAAGCTTTCTTT

D gene: TRBD1
clone size: -
V gene: TRBV6-6
J gene: TRBJ2-5
CDR3 protein: CASSLPGQGAQETQYF
CDR3 DNA: TGTGCCAGCAGCCTACCGGGACAGGGAGCGCAAGAGACCCAGTACTTC

D gene: -
clone size: -
V gene: TRBV5-6
J gene: TRBJ1-3
CDR3 protein: CASSWRVGGNTIYF
CDR3 DNA: TGTGCCAGCAGCTGGAGAGTTGGGGGAAACACCATATATTTT

D gene: TRBD2
clone size: -
V gene: TRBV10-1
J gene: TRBJ2-7
CDR3 protein: CASSPRAGGSEQYF
CDR3 DNA: TGCGCCAGCAGTCCTCGAGCGGGGGGTTCCGAGCAGTACTTC

D gene: -
clone size: -
V gene: TRBV7-9
J gene: TRBJ1-2
CDR3 protein: CASSPDRSGYGYTF
CDR3 DNA: TGTGCCAGCAGCCCAGACAGGTCCGGCTATGGCTACACCTTC

D gene: TRBD2
clone size: few
V gene: TRBV7-8
J gene: TRBJ2-5
CDR3 protein: CASSLGGTSGSGETQYF
CDR3 DNA: TGTGCCAGCAGCTTAGGCGGGACTAGCGGGAGTGGAGAGACCCAGTACTTC

D gene: -
clone size: -
V gene: TRBV13
J gene: TRBJ1-1
CDR3 protein: CASSSAWNTEAFF
CDR3 DNA: TGTGCCAGCAGCTCCGCGTGGAACACTGAAGCTTTCTTT

D gene: TRBD1
clone size: -
V gene: TRBV6-1
J gene: TRBJ2-7
CDR3 protein: CASSAGTGVTYEQYF
CDR3 DNA: TGTGCCAGCAGTGCAGGGACAGGGGTCACCTACGAGCAGTACTTC

D gene: -
clone size: -
V gene: TRBV25-1
J gene: TRBJ1-1
CDR3 protein: CASSENRVYTEAFF
CDR3 DNA: TGTGCCAGCAGTGAAAACAGGGTATACACTGAAGCTTTCTTT

D gene: TRBD1
clone size: -
V gene: TRBV23-1
J gene: TRBJ1-2
CDR3 protein: CASSPRDRGLYGYTF
CDR3 DNA: TGCGCCAGCAGCCCGCGGGACAGGGGCCTCTATGGCTACACCTTC

D gene: -
clone size: few
V gene: TRBV5-1
J gene: TRBJ1-2
CDR3 protein: CASSPLGDRINYGYTF
CDR3 DNA: TGCGCCAGCAGCCCGCTTGGTGACAGGATCAACTATGGCTACACCTTC

D gene: -
clone size: few
V gene: TRBV5-4
J gene: TRBJ1-2
CDR3 protein: CASSLFGGQDGYTF
CDR3 DNA: TGTGCCAGCAGCCTTTTCGGGGGGCAGGATGGCTACACCTTC

D gene: -
clone size: -
V gene: TRBV11-2
J gene: TRBJ1-1
CDR3 protein: CASSLSSNTEAFF
CDR3 DNA: TGTGCCAGCAGCTTATCCTCGAACACTGAAGCTTTCTTT

D gene: TRBD2
clone size: few
V gene: TRBV28
J gene: TRBJ2-1
CDR3 protein: CASSPPGTSGNEQFF
CDR3 DNA: TGTGCCAGCAGCCCCCCCGGGACTAGCGGCAATGAGCAGTTCTTC

D gene: TRBD1
clone size: -
V gene: TRBV9
J gene: TRBJ1-3
CDR3 protein: CASSVEGQGSGNTIYF
CDR3 DNA: TGTGCCAGCAGCGTAGAGGGACAGGGAAGTGGAAACACCATATATTTT